This T cell receptor (beta chain) appears in the sequencing data of a study of blood T cells in healthy people across ages. This clonotype was seen a few times. The use of a sample-barcoded 5' primer and a J-beta primer mix characterized a second PCR of roughly 7 to 11 cycles. TCRdb independently ran MiXCR on the 5' RACE reads; one entry per CDR3 protein. The sample has 500,000 to 600,000 distinct CDR3 sequences; approximately 25% are singletons. Per-sample yields of isolated PBMCs were at least 6 million. Total RNA, at least 6 micrograms per sample, came from PBMCs. The sequence derives from a woman aged 70 to 79 in good health. Sequenced material: blood.

The CDR3 DNA sequence: TGTGCCATCAGCGACGAAGGGACAGGGGGCGCCTACGAGCAGTACTTC. It codes for CAISDEGTGGAYEQYF. The rearrangement links TRBV10-3 to TRBJ2-7; TRBD1 aligns across 12 bases. The CDR3 consists of 16 residues. Losses at the gene ends were 6 bases for V and 2 bases for J; bases not matched to a gene: 8. CDR1 is ENHRY, CDR2 SYGVKD, per germline.